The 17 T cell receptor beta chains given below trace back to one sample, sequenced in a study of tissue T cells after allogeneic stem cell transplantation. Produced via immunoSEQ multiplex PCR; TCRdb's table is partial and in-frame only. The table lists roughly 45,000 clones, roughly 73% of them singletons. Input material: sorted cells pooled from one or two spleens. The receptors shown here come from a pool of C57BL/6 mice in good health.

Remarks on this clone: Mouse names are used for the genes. CDR3 DNA, as far as it was read: TGCACCTGCAGTGCAGATCTCCATAACCAGGCTCCGCTT. Translated, it gives CTCSADLHNQAPL. The CDR3 reads in full as CTCSADLHNQAPLF. V usage is TRBV1 and J usage is TRBJ1-5; D uncertain. The DNA ends 1 residue before the CDR3 does, and the rest of the CDR3 is filled in from the germline J gene. V lost 0 bases, J lost 4 bases, and 7 bases lay in between. CDR1 NSQYPW and CDR2 LRSPGD come from the germline V gene (reference sequence). The CDR3 is 14 amino acids.

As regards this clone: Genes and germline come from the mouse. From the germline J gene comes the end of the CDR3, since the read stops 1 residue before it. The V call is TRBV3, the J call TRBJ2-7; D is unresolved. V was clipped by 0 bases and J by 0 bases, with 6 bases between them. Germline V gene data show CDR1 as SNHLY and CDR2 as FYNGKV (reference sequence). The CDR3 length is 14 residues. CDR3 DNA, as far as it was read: TGTGCCAGCAGCTTAGCTGGGAGCTCCTATGAACAGTAC. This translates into CASSLAGSSYEQY. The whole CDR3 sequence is CASSLAGSSYEQYF.

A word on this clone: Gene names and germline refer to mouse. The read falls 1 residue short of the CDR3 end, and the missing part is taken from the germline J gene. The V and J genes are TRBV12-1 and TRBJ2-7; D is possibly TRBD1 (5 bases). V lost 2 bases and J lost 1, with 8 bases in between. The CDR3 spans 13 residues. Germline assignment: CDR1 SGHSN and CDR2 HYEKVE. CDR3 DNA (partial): TGTGCCAGCTCTCAGGGGAGGTCCTATGAACAGTAC. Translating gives CASSQGRSYEQY. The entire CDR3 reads CASSQGRSYEQYF. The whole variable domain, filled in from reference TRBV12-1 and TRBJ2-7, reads DSGVVQSPRHIIKEKGGRSVLTCIPISGHSNVVWYQQTLGKELKFLIQHYEKVERDKGFLPSRFSVQQFDDYHSEMNMSALELEDSAMYFCASSQGRSYEQYFGPGTRLTVL.

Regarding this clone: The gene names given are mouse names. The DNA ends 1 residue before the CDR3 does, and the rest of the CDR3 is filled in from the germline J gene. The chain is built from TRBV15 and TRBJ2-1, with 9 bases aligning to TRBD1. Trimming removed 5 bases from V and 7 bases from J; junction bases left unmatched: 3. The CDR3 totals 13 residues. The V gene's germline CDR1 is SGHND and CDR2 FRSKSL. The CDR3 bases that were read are TGTGCCAGCAGTCCGGGACAGGGAGCTGAGCAGTTC. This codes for CASSPGQGAEQF. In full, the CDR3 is CASSPGQGAEQFF.

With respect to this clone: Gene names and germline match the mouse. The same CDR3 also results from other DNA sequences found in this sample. The CDR3: CASGDLGGRGAETLYF. CDR3 bases read: TGTGCCAGCGGTGACCTGGGGGGGCGGGGGGCAGAAACGCTGTAT. The chain is built from TRBV13-2 and TRBJ2-3, with TRBD2 matching over 10 bases. The read ends 1 residue early relative to the CDR3; the germline J gene fills the gap. The V gene end was trimmed by 2 bases and the J gene end by 3 bases; junction bases not matched to a gene: 6. This CDR3 is 16 amino acids long. Germline loops: CDR1 NNHNN, CDR2 SYGAGS (reference sequence).

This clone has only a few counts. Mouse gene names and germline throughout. CDR3 sequence reads: CASSLLRGIYEQYF. The CDR3 bases that were read are TGTGCAAGCAGCCTCCTCCGGGGCATCTATGAACAGTAC. The chain employs TRBV16 and TRBJ2-7; D tentatively fits TRBD1 or TRBD2 (5 bases each). The CDR3 goes on 1 residue after the read ends, and that part is filled in from the germline J gene. V was shortened by 5 bases and J by 3 bases, with 14 bases between the two germline ends. The CDR3 spans 14 residues. Per the germline V gene, CDR1 is SGHSA and CDR2 is FRNQAP.

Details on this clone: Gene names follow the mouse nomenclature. The DNA read from the CDR3 is TGTGCCAGCTCTCTCGTGACAGGGTATGAACAGTAC. It codes for CASSLVTGYEQY. The CDR3 in full is CASSLVTGYEQYF. The V call is TRBV12-1, the J call TRBJ2-7; 7 bases are a match to TRBD1. The DNA ends 1 residue before the CDR3 does, and the rest of the CDR3 is filled in from the germline J gene. The germline V gene has CDR1 SGHSN and CDR2 HYEKVE. The CDR3 length is 13 residues. The V segment lost 0 bases and the J segment 4 bases; nucleotides outside the gene matches: 2.

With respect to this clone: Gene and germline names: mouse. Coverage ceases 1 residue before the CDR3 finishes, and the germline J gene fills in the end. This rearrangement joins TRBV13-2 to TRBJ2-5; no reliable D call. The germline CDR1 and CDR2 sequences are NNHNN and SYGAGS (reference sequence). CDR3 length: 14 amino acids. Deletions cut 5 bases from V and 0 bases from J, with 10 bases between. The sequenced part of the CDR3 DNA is TGTGCCAGCGGGACAACTTTTAACCAAGACACCCAGTAC. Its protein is CASGTTFNQDTQY. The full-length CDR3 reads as CASGTTFNQDTQYF.

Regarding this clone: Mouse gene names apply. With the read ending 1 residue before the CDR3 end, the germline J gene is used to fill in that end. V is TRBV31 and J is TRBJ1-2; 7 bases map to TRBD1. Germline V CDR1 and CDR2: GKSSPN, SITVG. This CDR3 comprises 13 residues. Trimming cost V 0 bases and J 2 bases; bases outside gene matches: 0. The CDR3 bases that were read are TGTGCCTGGAGTCTACAGGGGAACTCCGACTACACC. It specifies CAWSLQGNSDYT. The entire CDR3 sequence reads CAWSLQGNSDYTF.

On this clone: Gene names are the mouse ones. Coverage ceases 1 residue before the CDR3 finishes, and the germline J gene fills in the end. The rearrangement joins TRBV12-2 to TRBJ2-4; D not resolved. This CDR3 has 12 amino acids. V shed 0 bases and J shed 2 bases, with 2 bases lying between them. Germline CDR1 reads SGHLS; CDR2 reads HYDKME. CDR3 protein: CASSLIQNTLYF. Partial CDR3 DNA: TGTGCCAGCTCTCTCATTCAAAACACCTTGTAC.

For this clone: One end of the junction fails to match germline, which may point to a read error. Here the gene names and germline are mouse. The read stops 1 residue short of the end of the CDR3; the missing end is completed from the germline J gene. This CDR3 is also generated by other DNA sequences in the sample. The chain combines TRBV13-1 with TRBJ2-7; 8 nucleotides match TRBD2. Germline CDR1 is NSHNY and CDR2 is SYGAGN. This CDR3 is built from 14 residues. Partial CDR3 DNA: TGTGCCAGCAGTCCGGGACTGGCCTCCTACGAACAGTAC. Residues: CASSPGLASYEQY. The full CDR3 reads CASSPGLASYEQYF.

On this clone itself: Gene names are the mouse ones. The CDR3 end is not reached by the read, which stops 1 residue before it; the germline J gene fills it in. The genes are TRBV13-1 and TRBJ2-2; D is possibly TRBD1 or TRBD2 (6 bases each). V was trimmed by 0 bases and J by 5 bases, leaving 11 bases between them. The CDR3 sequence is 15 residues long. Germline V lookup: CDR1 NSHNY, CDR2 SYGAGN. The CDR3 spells CASSDEGGGTGQLYF. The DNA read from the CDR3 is TGTGCCAGCAGTGATGAGGGGGGTGGAACCGGGCAGCTCTAC.

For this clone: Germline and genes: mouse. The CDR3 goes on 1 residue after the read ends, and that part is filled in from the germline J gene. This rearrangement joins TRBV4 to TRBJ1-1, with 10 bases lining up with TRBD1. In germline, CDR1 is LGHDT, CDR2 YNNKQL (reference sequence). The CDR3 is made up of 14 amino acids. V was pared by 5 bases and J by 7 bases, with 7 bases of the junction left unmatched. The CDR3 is CASSPGQGKGEVFF. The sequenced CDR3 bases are TGTGCCAGCAGCCCGGGACAGGGGAAGGGAGAAGTCTTC. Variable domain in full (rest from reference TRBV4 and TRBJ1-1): ETAVFQTPNYHVTQVGNEVSFNCKQTLGHDTMYWYKQDSKKLLKIMFSYNNKQLIVNETVPRRFSPQSSDKAHLNLRIKSVEPEDSAVYLCASSPGQGKGEVFFGKGTRLTVV.

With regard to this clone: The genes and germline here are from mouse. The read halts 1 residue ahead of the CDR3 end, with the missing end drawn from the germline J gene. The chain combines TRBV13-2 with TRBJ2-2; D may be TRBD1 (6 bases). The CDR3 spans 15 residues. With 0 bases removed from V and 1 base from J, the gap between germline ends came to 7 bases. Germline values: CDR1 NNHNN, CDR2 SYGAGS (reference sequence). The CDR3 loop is CASGDGGGNTGQLYF. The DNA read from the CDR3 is TGTGCCAGCGGTGATGGAGGGGGAAACACCGGGCAGCTCTAC.

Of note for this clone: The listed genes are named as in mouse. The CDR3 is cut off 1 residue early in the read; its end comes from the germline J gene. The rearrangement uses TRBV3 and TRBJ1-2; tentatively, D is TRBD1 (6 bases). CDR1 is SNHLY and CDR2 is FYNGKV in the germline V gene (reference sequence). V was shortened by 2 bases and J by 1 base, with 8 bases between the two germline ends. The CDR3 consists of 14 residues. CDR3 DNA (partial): TGTGCCAGCAGCTTAACGGGACAAAACTCCGACTACACC. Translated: CASSLTGQNSDYT. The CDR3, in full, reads CASSLTGQNSDYTF.

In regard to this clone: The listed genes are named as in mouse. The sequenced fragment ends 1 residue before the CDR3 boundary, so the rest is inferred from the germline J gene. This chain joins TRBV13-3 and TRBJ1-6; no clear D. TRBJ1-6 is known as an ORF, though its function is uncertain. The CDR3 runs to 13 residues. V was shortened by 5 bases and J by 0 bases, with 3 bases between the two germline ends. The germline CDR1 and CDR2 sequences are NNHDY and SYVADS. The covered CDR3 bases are TGTGCCAGCAGGGATTCCTATAATTCGCCCCTCTAC. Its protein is CASRDSYNSPLY. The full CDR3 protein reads CASRDSYNSPLYF.

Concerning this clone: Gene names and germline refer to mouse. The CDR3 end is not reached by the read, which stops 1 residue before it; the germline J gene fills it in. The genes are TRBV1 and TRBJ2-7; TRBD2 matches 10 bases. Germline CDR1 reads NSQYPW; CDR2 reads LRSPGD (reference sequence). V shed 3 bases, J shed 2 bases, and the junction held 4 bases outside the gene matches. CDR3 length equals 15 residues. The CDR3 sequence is CTCSARTGGPYEQYF. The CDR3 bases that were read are TGCACCTGCAGTGCTCGGACTGGGGGACCCTATGAACAGTAC.